A selection of T cell receptor beta chains follows, all from one sample in a study of T cells in Graves' hyperthyroidism and ophthalmopathy. TCRdb passed the multiplex PCR reads through MiXCR, listing each CDR3 protein once. The sample lists fewer than 600,000 distinct CDR3 sequences, approximately 14% seen once, with about 15% in the top ten. The specimen was blood. The receptor source for this set is a woman between 35 and 50 years old with Graves' hyperthyroidism. Both conserved end residues are part of each CDR3. A D gene is named only where the DNA matches it firmly. Where a row states a size, it is once, few, many or the class of an expanded clone; other rows omit it.

>TRBV19|TRBD2|many|TRBJ2-3
CASSSGRTDTQYF
TGTGCCAGTAGTAGCGGGAGGACAGATACGCAGTATTTT
>TRBV27|-|-|TRBJ2-2
CASSHAVRDTGELFF
TGTGCCAGCAGTCACGCTGTGCGGGACACCGGGGAGCTGTTTTTT
>TRBV3-1|TRBD2|many|TRBJ2-6
CASSQDSLAGLHSGANVLTF
TGTGCCAGCAGCCAAGATTCTTTAGCGGGGCTACACTCTGGGGCCAACGTCCTGACTTTC
>TRBV28|-|many|TRBJ1-2
CASSPVIGGYGYTF
TGTGCCAGCAGCCCTGTTATCGGGGGCTATGGCTACACCTTC
>TRBV4-1|TRBD2|few|TRBJ2-1
CASSQDNSGEYNEQFF
TGCGCCAGCAGCCAAGATAACAGCGGGGAGTACAATGAGCAGTTCTTC
>TRBV7-2|TRBD2|many|TRBJ2-1
CASSPEVLAGSGEQFF
TGTGCCAGCAGCCCGGAGGTGTTAGCGGGATCTGGGGAGCAGTTCTTC
>TRBV9|-|-|TRBJ1-2
CASSVDGGYTF
TGTGCCAGCAGCGTAGATGGCGGCTACACCTTC
>TRBV5-1|TRBD2|-|TRBJ2-1
CASSRTSGRTLSYNEQFF
TGCGCCAGCAGCAGGACTAGCGGGAGGACCCTCTCCTACAATGAGCAGTTCTTC
>TRBV6-1|-|-|TRBJ1-5
CASSESGVNQPQHF
TGTGCCAGCAGTGAATCAGGGGTCAATCAGCCCCAGCATTTT
>TRBV2|TRBD1|many|TRBJ2-1
CASKDRGSFIRNEQFF
TGTGCCAGCAAAGACAGGGGGAGTTTTATTAGGAATGAGCAGTTCTTC
>TRBV12-5|TRBD2|many|TRBJ2-1
CASAEPGLAATDNEQFF
TGTGCTAGTGCCGAACCGGGACTAGCGGCAACAGACAATGAGCAGTTCTTC
>TRBV5-4|-|-|TRBJ2-5
CASSRYDQETQYF
TGTGCCAGCAGCCGATACGACCAAGAGACCCAGTACTTC
>TRBV28|TRBD1|many|TRBJ2-3
CASSSGQGPFYTDTQYF
TGTGCCAGCAGTTCGGGACAGGGACCTTTTTACACAGATACGCAGTATTTT
>TRBV6-4|TRBD2|few|TRBJ2-3
CASSDSTTSGSPATQYF
TGTGCCAGCAGTGACTCTACGACTAGCGGGAGTCCCGCTACGCAGTATTTT
>TRBV2|-|-|TRBJ2-7
CATQTQGKHEQYF
TGTGCCACACAAACACAGGGAAAACACGAGCAGTACTTC
>TRBV20-1|-|few|TRBJ2-2
CSARKGLQAGELFF
TGCAGTGCTAGAAAGGGGTTGCAGGCCGGGGAGCTGTTTTTT
>TRBV20-1|-|many|TRBJ1-1
CSARVQGPEAFF
TGCAGTGCTAGGGTACAGGGCCCTGAAGCTTTCTTT
>TRBV12-3/TRBV12-4|-|few|TRBJ1-5
CASSLIEGQPQHF
TGTGCCAGCAGTTTAATCGAAGGGCAGCCCCAGCATTTT
>TRBV9|TRBD1|-|TRBJ1-4
CASSRDGTGDEKLFF
TGTGCCAGCAGCAGAGATGGGACAGGGGATGAAAAACTGTTTTTT
>TRBV12-3/TRBV12-4|TRBD1|many|TRBJ1-5
CASSPDRASNQPQHF
TGTGCCAGCAGTCCAGACAGGGCCAGCAATCAGCCCCAGCATTTT
>TRBV10-3|-|many|TRBJ2-7
CAISPKGYEQYF
TGTGCCATCTCCCCAAAGGGCTACGAGCAGTACTTC
>TRBV6-1|TRBD2|many|TRBJ2-3
CASSPTPGAGGVDTQYF
TGTGCCAGCAGTCCCACCCCTGGAGCGGGAGGGGTGGATACGCAGTATTTT
>TRBV19|TRBD1|-|TRBJ1-5
CASSSLTGGPPSNQPQHF
TGTGCCAGTAGTAGTCTAACAGGGGGCCCACCCAGCAATCAGCCCCAGCATTTT
>TRBV3-1|TRBD2|many|TRBJ2-5
CASSQVLAGVRETQYF
TGTGCCAGCAGCCAAGTCCTAGCGGGAGTACGCGAGACCCAGTACTTC
>TRBV7-2|-|many|TRBJ2-5
CASSLDRDGQETQYF
TGTGCCAGCAGCTTAGACCGGGACGGTCAAGAGACCCAGTACTTC
>TRBV5-6|TRBD2|-|TRBJ2-2
CASSSSPGYSSGINTGELFF
TGTGCCAGCAGCTCCTCCCCCGGCTACTCTAGCGGGATTAACACCGGGGAGCTGTTTTTT
>TRBV30|-|many|TRBJ2-1
CAWSQTVGRYNEQFF
TGTGCCTGGAGCCAAACCGTAGGCCGATACAATGAGCAGTTCTTC
>TRBV27|TRBD2|few|TRBJ2-3
CASILPVGLSGRGTDTQYF
TGTGCCAGCATCCTACCGGTCGGCCTTAGCGGGAGAGGGACAGATACGCAGTATTTT
>TRBV10-3|-|many|TRBJ2-5
CAISESVHGETQYF
TGTGCCATCAGTGAGTCGGTCCACGGGGAGACCCAGTACTTC
>TRBV9|-|many|TRBJ2-7
CASSGDTNYEQYF
TGTGCCAGCAGCGGGGACACCAACTACGAGCAGTACTTC
>TRBV20-1|TRBD1|-|TRBJ2-7
CSAARQGGDEQYF
TGCAGTGCTGCAAGACAGGGGGGCGACGAGCAGTACTTC
>TRBV18|-|few|TRBJ1-2
CASSPRDSLAGGYGYTF
TGTGCCAGCTCACCACGTGATTCATTGGCCGGGGGCTATGGCTACACCTTC
>TRBV5-1|-|many|TRBJ2-2
CASSFSGFDGELFF
TGCGCCAGCAGCTTCTCCGGTTTCGACGGGGAGCTGTTTTTT
>TRBV18|-|-|TRBJ2-7
CASSPPMGGGRSEQYF
TGTGCCAGCTCACCACCGATGGGAGGCGGTCGGAGCGAGCAGTACTTC
>TRBV19|-|-|TRBJ2-1
CASSRDYRENEQFF
TGTGCCAGTAGTCGTGACTACCGAGAGAATGAGCAGTTCTTC
>TRBV20-1|TRBD1|few|TRBJ2-2
CSAPGQGAGTGELFF
TGCAGTGCCCCGGGACAGGGGGCCGGCACCGGGGAGCTGTTTTTT
>TRBV5-6|TRBD2|many|TRBJ2-5
CASSPLAGEGQETQYF
TGTGCCAGCAGCCCCCTAGCGGGAGAAGGGCAAGAGACCCAGTACTTC
>TRBV7-8|-|-|TRBJ1-1
CASSSTSGGAGGNTEAFF
TGTGCCAGCAGCTCGACTAGCGGGGGGGCCGGAGGAAACACTGAAGCTTTCTTT
>TRBV3-1|-|-|TRBJ2-4
CASSQDGQGTNIQYF
TGTGCCAGCAGCCAAGATGGGCAGGGGACAAACATTCAGTACTTC
>TRBV2|TRBD2|many|TRBJ2-1
CASNGGSSYNEQFF
TGTGCCAGCAACGGCGGGAGCTCCTACAATGAGCAGTTCTTC
>TRBV28|-|many|TRBJ1-5
CASSPPRGGADQPQHF
TGTGCCAGCAGCCCCCCCCGAGGGGGGGCGGATCAGCCCCAGCATTTT
>TRBV13|-|-|TRBJ2-4
CASSNLKGGENIQYF
TGTGCCAGCAGCAACTTAAAGGGAGGAGAAAACATTCAGTACTTC
>TRBV11-3|-|many|TRBJ2-7
CASSLLAASYEQYF
TGTGCCAGCAGCTTACTTGCGGCCTCCTACGAGCAGTACTTC
>TRBV19|-|few|TRBJ2-7
CASSTTGTSMEQYF
TGTGCCAGTAGTACAACAGGGACCTCCATGGAGCAGTACTTC
>TRBV10-3|-|many|TRBJ1-1
CAISDSQNTEAFF
TGTGCCATCAGTGACAGCCAGAACACTGAAGCTTTCTTT
>TRBV10-1|TRBD2|many|TRBJ2-7
CAPGEDRREGLGYEQYF
TGCGCTCCGGGGGAGGACCGGCGGGAGGGCCTCGGGTACGAGCAGTACTTC
>TRBV3-1|-|many|TRBJ2-1
CASSPHRVTYNEQFF
TGTGCCAGCAGCCCGCACAGGGTGACCTACAATGAGCAGTTCTTC
>TRBV20-1|-|-|TRBJ2-3
CSAIREWSTDTQYF
TGCAGTGCTATACGGGAGTGGAGCACAGATACGCAGTATTTT
>TRBV20-1|-|few|TRBJ1-5
CSARGGGTPSQPQHF
TGCAGTGCTAGAGGGGGAGGGACCCCGTCTCAGCCCCAGCATTTT
>TRBV18|TRBD2|many|TRBJ2-7
CASSPRAPSGTSYEQYF
TGTGCCAGCTCACCCCGGGCACCTAGCGGTACCTCCTACGAGCAGTACTTC
>TRBV12-3/TRBV12-4|TRBD1|few|TRBJ2-4
CASSTGGAVNIQYF
TGTGCCAGCAGCACAGGGGGCGCAGTAAACATTCAGTACTTC
>TRBV11-3|TRBD2|few|TRBJ2-1
CASSLDRGGTTYNEQFF
TGTGCCAGCAGCTTAGATCGTGGCGGGACTACCTACAATGAGCAGTTCTTC
>TRBV19|-|few|TRBJ1-5
CASSMKTEFSNQPQHF
TGTGCCAGTAGTATGAAGACAGAGTTTAGCAATCAGCCCCAGCATTTT
>TRBV20-1|-|many|TRBJ2-7
CSARGEGFEQYF
TGCAGTGCTAGAGGCGAGGGCTTCGAGCAGTACTTC
>TRBV7-3|-|many|TRBJ2-3
CASSVSGGTTDTQYF
TGTGCCAGCAGCGTTAGCGGAGGGACCACAGATACGCAGTATTTT
>TRBV28|-|-|TRBJ2-1
CASSILGGGRQQFF
TGTGCCAGCAGTATACTGGGTGGCGGACGCCAGCAGTTCTTC
>TRBV28|TRBD1|many|TRBJ2-1
CASSGFQGASYNEQFF
TGTGCCAGCAGCGGGTTCCAGGGGGCTTCCTACAATGAGCAGTTCTTC
>TRBV7-2|TRBD2|many|TRBJ2-7
CASSKGASGSHEQYF
TGTGCCAGCAGCAAAGGGGCTAGCGGGAGCCACGAGCAGTACTTC
>TRBV7-8|-|many|TRBJ1-5
CASSYGGPNQPQHF
TGTGCCAGCAGTTATGGCGGTCCAAATCAGCCCCAGCATTTT
>TRBV6-1|-|-|TRBJ1-6
CATTRGSYNSPLHF
TGTGCCACGACGCGGGGATCCTATAATTCACCCCTCCACTTT